A selection of T cell receptor beta chains follows, all from one sample in a study of blood T cell repertoires in COVID-19. Sequenced by immunoSEQ multiplex PCR; TCRdb stores in-frame clones only, minus some. The table has 25,000 or so clones, around 83% seen once; the top ten hold around 25%. Specimen: peripheral blood. These receptors came from a man aged 70-80 years with active COVID-19. Each CDR3 is given with its conserved first and last residue. A D gene is named only where the DNA matches it firmly. Some rows have no size entry. The others give once, few or many, or a class for an expanded clone.

CDR3 length: 14; V gene: TRBV30; clone size: once; D gene: TRBD1; J gene: TRBJ1-5; CDR3 protein: CAWRIQGATQPQHF; CDR3 DNA: TGTGCCTGGAGGATACAGGGGGCGACTCAGCCCCAGCATTTT
CDR3 length: 13; V gene: TRBV2; clone size: -; D gene: -; J gene: TRBJ1-1; CDR3 protein: CASKRRENTEAFF; CDR3 DNA: TGTGCCAGCAAGAGGCGGGAGAACACTGAAGCTTTCTTT
CDR3 length: 15; V gene: TRBV5-1; clone size: -; D gene: TRBD1; J gene: TRBJ1-2; CDR3 protein: CASSPTDRGPNGYTF; CDR3 DNA: TGCGCCAGCAGCCCCACTGACAGGGGCCCGAACGGCTACACCTTC
CDR3 length: 17; V gene: TRBV11-2; clone size: -; D gene: -; J gene: TRBJ1-1; CDR3 protein: CASSREFFDMPNTEAFF; CDR3 DNA: TGTGCCAGCAGCAGAGAGTTTTTTGACATGCCTAACACTGAAGCTTTCTTT
CDR3 length: 16; V gene: TRBV7-9; clone size: -; D gene: TRBD1; J gene: TRBJ2-1; CDR3 protein: CASSPLGQDREDEQFF; CDR3 DNA: TGTGCCAGCAGCCCCCTGGGACAGGATCGCGAGGATGAGCAGTTCTTC
CDR3 length: 13; V gene: TRBV11-1; clone size: -; D gene: -; J gene: TRBJ1-1; CDR3 protein: CASSLLQGTEAFF; CDR3 DNA: TGTGCCAGCAGCTTATTACAGGGCACTGAAGCTTTCTTT
CDR3 length: 20; V gene: TRBV5-1; clone size: -; D gene: TRBD1; J gene: TRBJ1-1; CDR3 protein: CASSLGGQGFSTSANTEAFF; CDR3 DNA: TGCGCCAGCAGCTTGGGGGGACAGGGGTTTTCGACCTCCGCGAACACTGAAGCTTTCTTT
CDR3 length: 14; V gene: TRBV11-2; clone size: -; D gene: -; J gene: TRBJ1-4; CDR3 protein: CASSRDSPNEKLFF; CDR3 DNA: TGTGCCAGCAGCCGAGACAGCCCTAATGAAAAACTGTTTTTT
CDR3 length: 15; V gene: TRBV7-3; clone size: once; D gene: TRBD2; J gene: TRBJ2-5; CDR3 protein: CASSRLAGTQETQYF; CDR3 DNA: TGTGCCAGCAGCCGACTAGCGGGGACCCAAGAGACCCAGTACTTC
CDR3 length: 13; V gene: TRBV6-5; clone size: -; D gene: -; J gene: TRBJ1-5; CDR3 protein: CASRLTFNQPQHF; CDR3 DNA: TGTGCCAGCAGACTCACTTTCAATCAGCCCCAGCATTTT
CDR3 length: 18; V gene: TRBV27; clone size: -; D gene: -; J gene: TRBJ2-6; CDR3 protein: CASSLEGVKLSGANVLTF; CDR3 DNA: TGTGCCAGCAGTTTAGAGGGGGTTAAGTTGTCTGGGGCCAACGTCCTGACTTTC
CDR3 length: 19; V gene: TRBV4-1; clone size: -; D gene: TRBD1; J gene: TRBJ2-7; CDR3 protein: CASSSQTDTGTGSQKEQYF; CDR3 DNA: TGCGCCAGCAGCTCCCAAACAGATACCGGGACAGGGTCACAGAAAGAGCAGTACTTC
CDR3 length: 15; V gene: TRBV9; clone size: -; D gene: -; J gene: TRBJ1-3; CDR3 protein: CASSGGSFSGNTIYF; CDR3 DNA: TGTGCCAGCAGCGGCGGGAGTTTCTCTGGAAACACCATATATTTT
CDR3 length: 14; V gene: TRBV28; clone size: -; D gene: -; J gene: TRBJ2-5; CDR3 protein: CASNSPQGLETQYF; CDR3 DNA: TGTGCCAGCAACTCACCCCAGGGTCTGGAGACCCAGTACTTC
CDR3 length: 15; V gene: TRBV7-9; clone size: -; D gene: TRBD1; J gene: TRBJ1-5; CDR3 protein: CASSFDGTGGQPQHF; CDR3 DNA: TGTGCCAGCAGCTTTGATGGGACAGGGGGTCAGCCCCAGCATTTT
CDR3 length: 15; V gene: TRBV6-1; clone size: -; D gene: -; J gene: TRBJ1-2; CDR3 protein: CASSEVQTPRRGYTF; CDR3 DNA: TGTGCCAGCAGTGAAGTGCAGACCCCGCGGCGGGGCTACACCTTC
CDR3 length: 15; V gene: TRBV13; clone size: -; D gene: TRBD2; J gene: TRBJ2-1; CDR3 protein: CASSLGTSGHNEQFF; CDR3 DNA: TGTGCCAGCAGCTTAGGGACTAGCGGTCACAATGAGCAGTTCTTC
CDR3 length: 14; V gene: TRBV7-3; clone size: -; D gene: -; J gene: TRBJ1-1; CDR3 protein: CASSLQGRNTEAFF; CDR3 DNA: TGTGCCAGCAGCTTACAGGGTCGGAACACTGAAGCTTTCTTT
CDR3 length: 15; V gene: TRBV9; clone size: -; D gene: TRBD1; J gene: TRBJ1-4; CDR3 protein: CASSAPGTGVEKLFF; CDR3 DNA: TGTGCCAGCTCCGCGCCCGGGACAGGGGTGGAAAAACTGTTTTTT
CDR3 length: 16; V gene: TRBV28; clone size: -; D gene: TRBD1; J gene: TRBJ1-1; CDR3 protein: CASRPRTGRKNTEAFF; CDR3 DNA: TGTGCCAGCAGACCCAGGACAGGGCGAAAGAACACTGAAGCTTTCTTT
CDR3 length: 16; V gene: TRBV24-1; clone size: -; D gene: TRBD2; J gene: TRBJ2-1; CDR3 protein: CATSDPGTSGANEQFF; CDR3 DNA: TGTGCCACCAGTGATCCCGGGACTAGCGGGGCAAATGAGCAGTTCTTC
CDR3 length: 17; V gene: TRBV7-9; clone size: -; D gene: TRBD2; J gene: TRBJ2-1; CDR3 protein: CASSPPPGLAGRDEQFF; CDR3 DNA: TGTGCCAGCAGCCCGCCCCCCGGACTAGCGGGGCGGGATGAGCAGTTCTTC
CDR3 length: 15; V gene: TRBV7-8; clone size: -; D gene: -; J gene: TRBJ2-7; CDR3 protein: CASSLGAGGPYEQYF; CDR3 DNA: TGTGCCAGCAGCTTAGGGGCAGGAGGGCCCTACGAGCAGTACTTC
CDR3 length: 13; V gene: TRBV2; clone size: -; D gene: -; J gene: TRBJ1-1; CDR3 protein: CASRVEENTEAFF; CDR3 DNA: TGTGCCAGCAGAGTCGAGGAGAACACTGAAGCTTTCTTT